This is a list of T cell receptor beta chains from one sample in a study of a mutant IDH1 vaccine in newly diagnosed glioma. These receptors have no known antigen. Assay: immunoSEQ multiplex PCR; the TCRdb copy retains only in-frame clones and omits some. This repertoire shows 70,000 to 100,000 clones, around 90% found once; its top ten account for under 0.6%. Here the sequenced sample was PBMCs, taken from a glioma patient whose treatment included an IDH1 peptide vaccine. The receptors here all came from a woman aged 45-65 years with glioma. The CDR3 runs from the conserved cysteine through the conserved F or W. A D gene is named only where the DNA matches it firmly.

d_call,v_call,j_call,cdr3_length,cdr3_nt,cdr3_aa
NA,TRBV5-4,TRBJ2-1,14,TGTGCCAGCAGCTTGGAAACTAGTCACAATGAGCAGTTCTTC,CASSLETSHNEQFF
NA,TRBV23-1,TRBJ2-5,17,TGCGCCAGCAGTCACGCCTCCTCGGGGGCAGAACAAGAGACCCAGTACTTC,CASSHASSGAEQETQYF
TRBD1,TRBV5-1,TRBJ1-4,15,TGCGCCAGCCAACAGGGGATGGGGGTTAATGAAAAACTGTTTTTT,CASQQGMGVNEKLFF
NA,TRBV19,TRBJ1-3,14,TGTGCCAGTAATCGTGGGTTCTCTGGAAACACCATATATTTT,CASNRGFSGNTIYF
NA,TRBV10-3,TRBJ2-7,10,TGTGCCACTGGAACCTACGAGCAGTACTTC,CATGTYEQYF
TRBD1,TRBV11-3,TRBJ1-5,16,TGTGCCAGCAGCTTAGCGACAGGGGGCGCGGGTCAGCCCCAGCATTTT,CASSLATGGAGQPQHF
NA,TRBV7-9,TRBJ1-3,14,TGTGCCAGCAGCCCCAGAGGCTCTGGAAACACCATATATTTT,CASSPRGSGNTIYF
TRBD1,TRBV6-1,TRBJ1-1,13,TGTGCCAGCAATACAGGGGTGAACACTGAAGCTTTCTTT,CASNTGVNTEAFF
NA,TRBV28,TRBJ2-3,15,TGTGCCAGCAGGGAGGGGGGACAGCGCACAGATACGCAGTATTTT,CASREGGQRTDTQYF
TRBD1,TRBV5-1,TRBJ2-2,15,TGCGCCAGCAGCATGGACAGGGGAGACACCGGGGAGCTGTTTTTT,CASSMDRGDTGELFF